The sequence of this T cell receptor (beta chain) was determined in a study of CXCR3-negative and CXCR3-positive naive CD8 T cells. The CDR3 covers 13 residues. Germline-derived CDR1 and CDR2 are SQVTM and ANQGSEA. UMI-labeled TRB cDNA libraries were prepared by 5' RACE. TCRdb reprocessed the 5' RACE reads, with one entry per CDR3 protein and no DNA. In all, the sample yields tens of thousands of distinct CDR3 sequences. V gene TRBV29-1 combines with J gene TRBJ1-1; the TRBD1 assignment by TCRdb is unverifiable without DNA. Specimen: memory CD8+ T cells from blood. The clonotype originates from a human donor in good health. Some clones in this sample may be carry-over from other donors' samples. Here the CDR3 reads CSVDGGRNTEAFF.